This TCR beta chain was captured in a study of cytomegalovirus exposure and HLA in healthy donors. The ends lost 1 base at V and 3 bases at J; junction bases unmatched: 14. Germline CDR1 and CDR2: GTSNPN and SVGIG (reference sequence). This CDR3 region has 17 residues. TCRdb's copy holds only in-frame clones and misses some; the assay was immunoSEQ multiplex PCR. The repertoire includes just under 150,000 clones, about nine tenths of them detected once, and roughly 4.3% sits in the top ten. The sequence derives from a man aged 18 to 35 in good health and CMV-seropositive. The V and J genes are TRBV30 and TRBJ2-7, with 8 nucleotides matching TRBD1. Sequencing used PBMCs. CDR3 loop: CAWSDGTGKIHIYEQYF. The CDR3 DNA reads TGTGCCTGGAGTGACGGGACAGGTAAAATACACATCTACGAGCAGTACTTC.